The 17 T cell receptor beta chains reported below all come from one sample, sequenced in a study of blood T cell repertoires in COVID-19. Clones were read by immunoSEQ multiplex PCR, and TCRdb kept only the in-frame ones, dropping some. In the table there are under 200,000 clones, 80% to 90% of which are singletons. Material: peripheral blood. These receptors were collected from a man in his forties with acute or convalescent COVID-19.

This clone appeared a few times. The J gene is TRBJ2-7, the V gene TRBV19; D gene ambiguous. Looked up from germline, CDR1 is LNHDA and CDR2 is SQIVND (reference sequence). The CDR3 has 11 amino acids. Trimming removed 4 bases at V and 3 bases at J, with 4 bases between. CDR3 sequence (DNA): TGTGCCAGTAGTACGGGCTACGAGCAGTACTTC. Protein sequence: CASSTGYEQYF.

The chain couples TRBV6-2 or TRBV6-3 to TRBJ1-5; D perhaps matches TRBD1 (6 bases). The CDR3 has 14 amino acids. Trimming shortened V by 6 bases and J by 4 bases, and 13 bases separated the two germline ends. The germline V gene encodes CDR1 MNHEY and CDR2 SVGEGT. The DNA for the CDR3 is TGTGCCAGCAGACCTACAGGGTTAAATCAGCCCCAGCATTTT. Encoded protein: CASRPTGLNQPQHF.

The J gene is TRBJ2-7, the V gene TRBV5-6; D is possibly TRBD2 (6 bases). V was clipped by 9 bases and J by 3 bases, with 16 bases between them. The CDR3 sequence is 13 residues long. Germline V CDR1 and CDR2: SGHDT, YYEEEE. The chain's CDR3 is CATRFMEGYEQYF. CDR3 coding DNA: TGTGCCACCCGGTTCATGGAGGGCTACGAGCAGTACTTC. The full variable domain, in which reference TRBV5-6 and TRBJ2-7 provide the parts outside the CDR3, is DAGVTQSPTHLIKTRGQQVTLRCSPKSGHDTVSWYQQALGQGPQFIFQYYEEEERQRGNFPDRFSGHQFPNYSSELNVNALLLGDSALYLCATRFMEGYEQYFGPGTRLTVT.

This chain uses TRBV27 with TRBJ1-1, with 9 bases identical to TRBD1. V trimming: 3 bases; J trimming: 1 base; junction bases outside the gene matches: 6. The CDR3 runs to 16 residues. Germline values: CDR1 MNHEY, CDR2 SMNVEV (reference sequence). CDR3 DNA sequence: TGTGCCAGCAGTTTCCGCACAGGGGGCGGGAACACTGAAGCTTTCTTT. As protein: CASSFRTGGGNTEAFF.

The chain's CDR3 is CASSIRFGDTGELFF. CDR3 DNA: TGTGCCAGTAGTATCAGGTTTGGTGACACCGGGGAGCTGTTTTTT. This chain uses TRBV19 with TRBJ2-2, with no clear D. CDR1 and CDR2 (germline): LNHDA, SQIVND (reference sequence). V lost 3 bases, J lost 3 bases, and 11 bases lay in between. This CDR3 contains 15 residues.

V gene TRBV2 combines with J gene TRBJ1-1; D is unclear. In germline, CDR1 is SNHLY, CDR2 FYNNEI. The CDR3 is 13 residues long. The ends were cut back, 7 bases at V and 0 bases at J, with 9 bases in the middle. CDR3: CASTKELNTEAFF. The DNA of the CDR3 is TGTGCCAGCACGAAGGAGTTGAACACTGAAGCTTTCTTT.

This chain joins TRBV5-4 and TRBJ1-2; D remains unclear. Trimming removed 3 bases at V and 8 bases at J, with 14 bases between. CDR1 and CDR2 (germline): SGHNT, YYREEE (reference sequence). The CDR3 is made up of 13 amino acids. The DNA of the CDR3 is TGTGCCAGCAGCTCCCCGGGCCGGGAGGGCTACACCTTC. Its translation: CASSSPGREGYTF.

V gene TRBV9 combines with J gene TRBJ2-7; weak D call: TRBD2 (7 bases). Trimming removed 4 bases from V and 2 bases from J, with 13 bases in between. The germline V gene has CDR1 SGDLS and CDR2 YYNGEE. The CDR3 covers 14 residues. CDR3: CASSFGGGAYEQYF. The CDR3 DNA sequence: TGTGCCAGCAGCTTTGGGGGGGGCGCCTACGAGCAGTACTTC.

V and J are TRBV5-6 and TRBJ2-1; TRBD2 aligns across 11 bases. The CDR3 loop spans 15 amino acids. J lost 5 bases, V lost 6 bases, and 7 bases had no gene match. Germline assignment: CDR1 SGHDT and CDR2 YYEEEE. The CDR3 is CASITPGLADNEQFF. As DNA, the CDR3 is TGTGCCAGCATCACTCCGGGACTAGCGGACAATGAGCAGTTCTTC.

The genes are TRBV5-1 and TRBJ1-6, with a weak D call TRBD1 (6 bases). From germline, CDR1 is SGHRS and CDR2 YFSETQ. Trimming took 4 bases from V and 9 from J, leaving 11 bases between them. The CDR3 extends over 13 amino acids. CDR3 amino acids: CASSIGGPSPLHF. CDR3 DNA: TGCGCCAGCAGCATAGGGGGACCTTCACCCCTCCACTTT.

This chain connects TRBV9 to TRBJ2-5; TRBD2 matches at 10 bases. The CDR3 is 15 residues long. The germline CDR1 and CDR2 sequences are SGDLS and YYNGEE. V gave up 2 bases and J gave up 1 base; unmatched junction bases: 2. As DNA, the CDR3 is TGTGCCAGCAGCGTTACTAGCGGGGTCCAAGAGACCCAGTACTTC. This encodes CASSVTSGVQETQYF.

The CDR3 coding sequence is TGTGCCAGCAGCGCAGGCGGGCAGGGGTTCGGCTACACCTTC. Protein sequence: CASSAGGQGFGYTF. The chain links TRBV9 to TRBJ1-2; D perhaps matches TRBD1 (6 bases). The CDR3 totals 14 residues. The germline V gene encodes CDR1 SGDLS and CDR2 YYNGEE. Trimming stripped 3 bases from V and 8 bases from J, with 17 bases between.

The V call is TRBV6-1, the J call TRBJ1-1; D might be TRBD1 (6 bases). Germline CDR1 and CDR2: MNHNS and SASEGT. Deletions cut 3 bases from V and 8 bases from J, with 19 bases between. The CDR3 covers 15 residues. The CDR3 is CASSDQGNLGLEAFF. The CDR3 DNA reads as TGTGCCAGCAGTGACCAGGGGAACTTAGGATTAGAAGCTTTCTTT.

The count of this clone is one. The chain links TRBV9 to TRBJ1-1; D is possibly TRBD1 (5 bases). Trimming left V 1 base short and J 4 bases short, with 11 bases between. The CDR3 runs to 14 residues. The germline CDR1 and CDR2 sequences are SGDLS and YYNGEE. CDR3 region: CASSVSVGGTEAFF. The CDR3 nucleotides read TGTGCCAGCAGCGTAAGCGTCGGGGGCACTGAAGCTTTCTTT.

The genes are TRBV28 and TRBJ1-5; D call uncertain. The ends were cut back, 3 bases at V and 7 bases at J, with 7 bases in the middle. There are 12 residues in the CDR3. CDR1 is MDHEN and CDR2 is SYDVKM in the germline V gene. CDR3 nucleotide sequence: TGTGCCAGCAGTTTTTGGGCCCAGCCCCAGCATTTT. Amino acid sequence: CASSFWAQPQHF.

This clone was detected a few times. Here the CDR3 DNA reads TGTGCCAGCAGCTTAGAATTGGGGGCCGGCACAGATACGCAGTATTTT. This translates into CASSLELGAGTDTQYF. The rearrangement joins TRBV7-2 to TRBJ2-3; possible D gene TRBD1, 6 bases. This CDR3 is built from 16 residues. The V and J ends lost 1 base and 1 base respectively, with 12 bases between them. Germline V gene data show CDR1 as SGHTA and CDR2 as FQGNSA.

This chain connects TRBV7-9 to TRBJ2-1, with a weak D call TRBD2 (5 bases). The CDR3 loop spans 15 amino acids. V shed 2 bases and J shed 3 bases, with 11 bases lying between them. CDR1 is SEHNR and CDR2 is FQNEAQ in the germline V gene (reference sequence). This chain's CDR3 is CASSLPGMSYNEQFF. The CDR3 bases are TGTGCCAGCAGCTTACCGGGAATGAGCTACAATGAGCAGTTCTTC.